This TCR beta chain was obtained from a study of patients and donors after allogeneic stem cell transplantation. This CDR3 is built from 15 residues. Trimming left V 1 base short and J 4 bases short, with 14 bases between. The germline V gene encodes CDR1 LNHNV and CDR2 YYDKDF (reference sequence). TCRdb reprocessed the RT-PCR reads via MiXCR and lists one record per CDR3 protein. This table has 90,000 to 120,000 distinct CDR3 sequences, about a third appearing once. The source is a human donor who was either an allogeneic HSCT recipient or a stem cell or donor lymphocyte infusion donor (not recorded which). It is not recorded whose cells these are; they may come from a transplant donor. What was sequenced was blood, either unsorted or a sorted T cell fraction (not recorded which). The V and J genes are TRBV15 and TRBJ2-7; D gene uncertain. The CDR3 loop is CATSRGSSSRYEQYF. The CDR3 DNA is TGTGCCACCAGCAGAGGTAGCAGCTCGAGGTACGAGCAGTACTTC.